This T cell receptor (beta chain) was sequenced for a study of cytomegalovirus exposure and HLA in healthy donors. Findings and limits, study-wide: Later analysis demonstrated an association between a missense DCLRE1C variant and TCR beta V- and J-gene trimming. Listed as cytomegalovirus-associated were roughly 180 TCR beta chains. Sequences of the TCR beta chain were said to predict the HLA-A and HLA-B alleles of most subjects accurately. Sequencing depth roughly uniform across donors was assumed in presence/absence analyses.

From germline, CDR1 is MDHEN and CDR2 SYDVKM. Between the trimmed V and J ends, which lost 7 bases and 13 bases, there was a span of 22 bases. This CDR3 is built from 13 residues. The PCR used 60 Vbeta and 13 Jbeta primers. Measured with immunoSEQ multiplex PCR; TCRdb has only the in-frame clones, and not every one. The sample lists about 190,000 clones, about nine tenths occurring once. A few counts support this clone. Its antigen is still unknown. This sequence joins TRBV28 and TRBJ1-1; D remains unclear. The material sequenced was PBMCs. The clonotype originates from a man aged 25-40 years in good health and CMV-seronegative. CDR3 residues: CASTRGSPPVDFF. CDR3 nucleotides: TGTGCCAGCACCCGAGGGTCCCCCCCCGTGGATTTCTTT.